The present T cell receptor beta chain was sequenced within a study of PD-1 blockade in classical Hodgkin lymphoma. This CDR3 contains 12 residues. V lost 7 bases and J lost 3, with 10 bases in between. Per the germline V gene, CDR1 is MNHNY and CDR2 is SVGAGI (reference sequence). Time point given: cycle 4 day 1 (C4D1), after more than five weeks of nivolumab. No patient escaped relapse after autologous stem cell transplantation, and brentuximab vedotin exposure varied. Negative selection with magnets was how CD8+ T cells were isolated from the thawed PBMCs. Sequencing was performed with immunoSEQ multiplex PCR; in TCRdb, only in-frame clones are kept and a portion is missing. The sample holds some 2,500 clones; approximately 60% are singletons and the top ten take roughly 41%.

The rearrangement links TRBV6-6 to TRBJ2-7, with D possibly TRBD2 on 5 matching bases. The sequence was obtained from a human donor with classical Hodgkin lymphoma. The sample was CD8+ T cells from blood, taken before the fourth cycle of nivolumab. The CDR3 coding sequence is TGTGCCAGCATAGCCGGAGGCTACGAGCAGTACTTC. It encodes CASIAGGYEQYF.